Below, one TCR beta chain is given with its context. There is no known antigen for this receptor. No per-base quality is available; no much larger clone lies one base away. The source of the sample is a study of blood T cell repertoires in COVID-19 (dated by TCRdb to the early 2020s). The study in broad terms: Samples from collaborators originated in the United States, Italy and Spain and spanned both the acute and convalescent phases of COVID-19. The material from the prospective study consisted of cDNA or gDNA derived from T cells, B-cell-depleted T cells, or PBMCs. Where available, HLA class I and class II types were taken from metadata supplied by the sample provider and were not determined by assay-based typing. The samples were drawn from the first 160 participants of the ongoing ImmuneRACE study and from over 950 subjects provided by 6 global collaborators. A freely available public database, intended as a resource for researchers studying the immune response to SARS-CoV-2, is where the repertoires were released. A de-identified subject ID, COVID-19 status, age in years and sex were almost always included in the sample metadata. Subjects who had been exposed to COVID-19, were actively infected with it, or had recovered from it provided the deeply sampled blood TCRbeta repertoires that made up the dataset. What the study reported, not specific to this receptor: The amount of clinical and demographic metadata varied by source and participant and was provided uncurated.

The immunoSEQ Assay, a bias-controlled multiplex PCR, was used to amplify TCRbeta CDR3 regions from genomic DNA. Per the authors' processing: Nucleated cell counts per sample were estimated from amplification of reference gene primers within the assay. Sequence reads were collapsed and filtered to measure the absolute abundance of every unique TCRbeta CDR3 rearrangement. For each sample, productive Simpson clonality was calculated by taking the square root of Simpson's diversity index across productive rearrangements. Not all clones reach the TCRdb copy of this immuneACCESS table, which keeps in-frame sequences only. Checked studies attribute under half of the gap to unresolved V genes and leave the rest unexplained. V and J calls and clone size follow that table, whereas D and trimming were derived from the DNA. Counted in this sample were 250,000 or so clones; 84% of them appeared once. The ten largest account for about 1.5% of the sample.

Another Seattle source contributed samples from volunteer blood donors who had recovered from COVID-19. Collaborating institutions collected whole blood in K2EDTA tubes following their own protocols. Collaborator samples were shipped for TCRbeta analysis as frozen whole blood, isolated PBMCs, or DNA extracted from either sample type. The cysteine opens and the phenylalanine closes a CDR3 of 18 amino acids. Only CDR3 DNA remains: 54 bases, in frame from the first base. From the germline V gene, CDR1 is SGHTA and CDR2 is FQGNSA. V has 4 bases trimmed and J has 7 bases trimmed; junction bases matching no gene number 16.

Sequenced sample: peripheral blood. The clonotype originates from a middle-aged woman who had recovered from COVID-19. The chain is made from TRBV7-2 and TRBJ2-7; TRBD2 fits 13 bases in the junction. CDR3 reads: CASSSLPPGTSGEREQYF. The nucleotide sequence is TGTGCCAGCAGCTCCCTTCCCCCCGGGACTAGCGGGGAAAGGGAGCAGTACTTC.